This record concerns one T cell receptor (beta chain) sequence. The record originates from a study of monozygotic twins with inflammatory bowel disease. The CDR3 consists of 14 residues. Germline CDR1 and CDR2: SGDLS and YYNGEE. Making cDNA involved eight separate reactions per sample. Template switching appended UMIs that held a 6-nucleotide sample barcode. TCRdb reprocessed the 5' RACE reads and reports one entry per CDR3 protein, with no DNA. Across 400,000 to 500,000 distinct CDR3 sequences, the top ten clones capture around 2.4% of the sample. V gene TRBV9 combines with J gene TRBJ2-1; TCRdb picks TRBD2, but there is no DNA to check that call. This clonotype was obtained from a human donor with ulcerative colitis or Crohn's disease, or a healthy co-twin of an affected twin (not recorded which). The sequenced sample consisted of blood. CDR3 amino acids: CASSVASSGGEQFF.